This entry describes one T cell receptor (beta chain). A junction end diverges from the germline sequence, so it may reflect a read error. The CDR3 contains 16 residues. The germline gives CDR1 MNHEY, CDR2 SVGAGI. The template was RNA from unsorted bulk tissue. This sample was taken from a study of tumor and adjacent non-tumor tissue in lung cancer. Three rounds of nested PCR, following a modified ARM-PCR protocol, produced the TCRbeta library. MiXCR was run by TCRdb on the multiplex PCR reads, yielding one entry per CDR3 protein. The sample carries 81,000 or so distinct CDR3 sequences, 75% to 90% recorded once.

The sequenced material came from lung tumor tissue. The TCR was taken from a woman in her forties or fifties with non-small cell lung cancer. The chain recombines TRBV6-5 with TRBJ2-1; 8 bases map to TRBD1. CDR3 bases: TGTGCCAGCAGTTACTCTACCGGACAGGGATACAGTGAGCAGTTCTTC. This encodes CASSYSTGQGYSEQFF.